The 3 T cell receptor beta chains given below trace back to one sample, sequenced in a study of T cells of healthy individuals. In TCRdb, the 5' RACE reads were re-called with MiXCR into one record per CDR3 protein. The sample holds 100,000 or so distinct CDR3 sequences, 17% seen once. The source is a human donor in good health.

This clonotype was counted a few times. The gene calls are TRBV28 and TRBJ1-4; 9 nucleotides line up with TRBD1. V lost 4 bases and J lost 7; bases outside the gene matches: 7. The CDR3 extends over 15 amino acids. Looked up from germline, CDR1 is MDHEN and CDR2 is SYDVKM. CDR3 DNA sequence: TGTGCCAGCAGTTGGGACAGGGCGAAGGGTGAAAAACTGTTTTTT. Translating gives CASSWDRAKGEKLFF.

This rearrangement joins TRBV2 to TRBJ2-3; D is unresolved. V was shortened by 1 base and J by 7 bases, with 0 bases between the two germline ends. Germline V gives CDR1 SNHLY, CDR2 FYNNEI. The CDR3 loop spans 10 amino acids. The CDR3 DNA reads TGTGCCAGCAGTGAAGATACGCAGTATTTT. Translation gives CASSEDTQYF.

This clonotype was found a few times. This chain connects TRBV5-1 to TRBJ1-1; a possible D gene is TRBD1 (6 bases). Germline lookup yields CDR1 SGHRS and CDR2 YFSETQ. The V end lost 0 bases, the J end lost 0 bases, and 18 bases lay between the germline ends. This CDR3 contains 18 residues. CDR3: CASSLEVGGALMNTEAFF. The DNA for the CDR3 is TGCGCCAGCAGCTTGGAGGTGGGGGGGGCCCTCATGAACACTGAAGCTTTCTTT.